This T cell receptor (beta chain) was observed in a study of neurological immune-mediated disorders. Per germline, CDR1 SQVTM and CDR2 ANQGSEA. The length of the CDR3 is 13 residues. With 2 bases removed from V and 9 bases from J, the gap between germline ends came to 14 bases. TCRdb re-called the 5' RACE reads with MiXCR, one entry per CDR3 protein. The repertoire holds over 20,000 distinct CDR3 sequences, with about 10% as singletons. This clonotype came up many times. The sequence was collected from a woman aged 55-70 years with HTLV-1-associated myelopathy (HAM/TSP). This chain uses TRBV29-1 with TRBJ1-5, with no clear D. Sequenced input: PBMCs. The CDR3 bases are TGCAGCGTTGAATCGGCAGACCGGGGGCCCCAGCATTTT. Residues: CSVESADRGPQHF.